Given below is one T cell receptor beta chain in context. Its target is unknown. The data belong to a study of CD8+ T cells in alopecia areata. Study details: Administration of oral tofacitinib to treated patients was at 5 to 10 mg twice daily.

General observations from the study: Scalp sample data also include resident alphabeta T cells from normal skin.

PBMCs, the starting material, were the source of sorted CD4+ and CD8+ T cells. The junction had 1 base not matched to a gene; V was cut back by 1 base and J by 4 bases. The CDR3 contains 13 residues. CDR1 and CDR2 from the germline V gene are SEHNR and FQNEAQ (reference sequence). Sequencing used cDNA as its template, made by extracting RNA and reverse transcribing it. Assay: immunoSEQ multiplex PCR; the TCRdb copy retains only in-frame clones and omits some. The sample consists of roughly 59,000 clones, about half of them appearing once. This specimen consisted of CD8+ T cells sorted from blood, obtained at week 0. This clonotype was sampled from a human donor with alopecia areata. This rearrangement joins TRBV7-9 to TRBJ2-7; TRBD2 matches at 7 bases. CDR3 nucleotide sequence: TGTGCCAGCAGCTTAGGGGAGGGGTACGAGCAGTACTTC. It encodes CASSLGEGYEQYF.